Listed here are 25 T cell receptor beta chains from one sample, sequenced in a study of T cell responses to AZD1222 COVID-19 vaccine. The data were produced by immunoSEQ multiplex PCR, yet TCRdb's version contains in-frame clones alone and is incomplete. This table has fewer than 150,000 clones, approximately 94% appearing once. The sample here was peripheral blood, taken on day 0 of AZD1222 vaccination. All receptors come from an adult in good health.

V is TRBV7-9 and J is TRBJ1-1; D is undetermined. The CDR3 is 14 residues long. The germline V gene encodes CDR1 SEHNR and CDR2 FQNEAQ (reference sequence). Between the trimmed V and J ends, which lost 3 bases and 0 bases, there was a span of 8 bases. The CDR3, as DNA: TGTGCCAGCAGCTTGTCGCAGATGAACACTGAAGCTTTCTTT. Translating gives CASSLSQMNTEAFF. The full variable domain, in which reference TRBV7-9 and TRBJ1-1 provide the parts outside the CDR3, is DTGVSQNPRHKITKRGQNVTFRCDPISEHNRLYWYRQTLGQGPEFLTYFQNEAQLEKSRLLSDRFSAERPKGSFSTLEIQRTEQGDSAMYLCASSLSQMNTEAFFGQGTRLTVV.

The chain is built from TRBV2 and TRBJ2-7, with 7 positions matching TRBD1. Germline CDR1 reads SNHLY; CDR2 reads FYNNEI. Germline trimming cut 4 bases from V and 3 bases from J; bases unmatched to any gene: 12. This CDR3 comprises 16 residues. The CDR3 DNA follows: TGTGCCAGCAGTGGAATCCCGGTAAGGGGGCTCTACGAGCAGTACTTC. Protein: CASSGIPVRGLYEQYF.

This rearrangement joins TRBV6-2 or TRBV6-3 to TRBJ2-2; no firm D call. The germline V gene encodes CDR1 MNHEY and CDR2 SVGEGT. This CDR3 is 14 amino acids long. Trimming stripped 2 bases from V and 10 bases from J, with 14 bases between. This CDR3 reads CASSYDGEKEELFF. The DNA of the CDR3 is TGTGCCAGCAGTTACGATGGGGAAAAGGAGGAGCTGTTTTTT.

The CDR3 DNA reads TGTGCCAGCAGCGTAGACGAGGGGGCGGGGAATGAAAAACTGTTTTTT. This encodes CASSVDEGAGNEKLFF. The rearrangement joins TRBV9 to TRBJ1-4, with 7 bases identical to TRBD1. V lost 0 bases, J lost 5 bases, and 7 bases stayed unmatched. This CDR3 is 16 amino acids long. The V gene's germline CDR1 is SGDLS and CDR2 YYNGEE.

The chain has TRBV5-1 and TRBJ1-2; D perhaps matches TRBD1 (6 bases). The length of the CDR3 is 16 residues. Germline V gene sequence: CDR1 SGHRS, CDR2 YFSETQ. Trimming pared 0 bases from V and 3 bases from J, leaving 15 bases between. This chain's CDR3 is CASSLGGQVSHYGYTF. In DNA, the CDR3 is TGCGCCAGCAGCTTGGGGGGGCAGGTATCCCACTATGGCTACACCTTC. The variable domain in full, completed from reference TRBV5-1 and TRBJ1-2, reads KAGVTQTPRYLIKTRGQQVTLSCSPISGHRSVSWYQQTPGQGLQFLFEYFSETQRNKGNFPGRFSGRQFSNSRSEMNVSTLELGDSALYLCASSLGGQVSHYGYTFGSGTRLTVV.

This clone came up once. This chain connects TRBV18 to TRBJ2-2, with D perhaps TRBD1 (5 bases). V lost 2 bases, J lost 4 bases, and 14 bases lay in between. The CDR3 contains 16 residues. From germline, CDR1 is KGHSH and CDR2 LQKENI. The CDR3 region has the DNA TGTGCCAGCTCACCAACTCAAAACCAGGGCACCGGGGAGCTGTTTTTT. Its translation: CASSPTQNQGTGELFF.

The CDR3 sequence: CASSGSPLNTEAFF. CDR3 nucleotides: TGTGCCAGCAGCGGGTCACCCCTGAACACTGAAGCTTTCTTT. The gene calls are TRBV9 and TRBJ1-1; D unclear. The germline V gene encodes CDR1 SGDLS and CDR2 YYNGEE. V was cut by 3 bases and J by 0 bases, with 9 bases left in between. The CDR3 covers 14 residues.

The rearrangement links TRBV5-1 to TRBJ2-1, with TRBD1 identical over 9 bases. Germline values: CDR1 SGHRS, CDR2 YFSETQ. The V segment lost 5 bases and the J segment 7 bases; nucleotides outside the gene matches: 7. This CDR3 comprises 14 residues. CDR3 DNA: TGCGCCAGCAGTGGGGACAGGGATTTTAATGAGCAGTTCTTC. It specifies CASSGDRDFNEQFF.

The chain links TRBV5-1 to TRBJ1-2, with D possibly matching TRBD1 (5 bases). The CDR3 runs to 14 residues. The ends were cut back, 4 bases at V and 6 bases at J, with 16 bases in the middle. The germline V gene encodes CDR1 SGHRS and CDR2 YFSETQ. CDR3 region: CASSRGRGEHGYTF. The DNA for the CDR3 is TGCGCCAGCAGCAGGGGACGGGGGGAACATGGCTACACCTTC.

The sample holds a few counts of this clone. The chain joins TRBV3-1 (or the pseudogene TRBV3-2) to TRBJ2-1; D is uncertain. The CDR3 runs 14 residues. Germline loops: CDR1 LGHDT, CDR2 YNNKEL (reference sequence). V shed 3 bases and J shed 2 bases, with 8 bases lying between them. The CDR3, as DNA: TGTGCCAGCAGCCACCTACCTCCCTACAATGAGCAGTTCTTC. Its translation is CASSHLPPYNEQFF.

The chain links TRBV11-2 to TRBJ1-2; D is unclear. Per the germline V gene, CDR1 is SGHAT and CDR2 is FQNNGV. V gave up 3 bases and J gave up 2 bases, with 19 bases separating them. The CDR3 extends over 17 amino acids. The CDR3 loop is CASSFSGSKAFNYGYTF. The CDR3 DNA follows: TGTGCCAGCAGCTTTTCGGGCAGTAAAGCTTTCAACTATGGCTACACCTTC.

The chain is built from TRBV30 and TRBJ2-7, with TRBD2 matching over 12 bases. This CDR3 comprises 15 residues. The germline V gene has CDR1 GTSNPN and CDR2 SVGIG (reference sequence). V dropped 0 bases and J dropped 3; count of bases not matched to a gene: 3. CDR3 in amino acids: CAWSVLAGGNYEQYF. The CDR3 DNA sequence: TGTGCCTGGAGTGTACTAGCGGGAGGTAACTACGAGCAGTACTTC.

This rearrangement joins TRBV2 to TRBJ2-1; the D gene is possibly TRBD2 (6 bases). CDR1 is SNHLY and CDR2 is FYNNEI in the germline V gene. V was clipped by 7 bases and J by 8 bases, with 18 bases between them. This CDR3 has 14 amino acids. CDR3 region: CASKFGGATDEQFF. The CDR3 DNA follows: TGTGCCAGCAAGTTTGGAGGGGCGACTGATGAGCAGTTCTTC. The full variable domain, in which reference TRBV2 and TRBJ2-1 provide the parts outside the CDR3, is EPEVTQTPSHQVTQMGQEVILRCVPISNHLYFYWYRQILGQKVEFLVSFYNNEISEKSEIFDDQFSVERPDGSNFTLKIRSTKLEDSAMYFCASKFGGATDEQFFGPGTRLTVL.

V and J are TRBV6-5 and TRBJ2-7; D gene uncertain. Trimming left V 2 bases short and J 0 bases short, with 14 bases between. The CDR3 sequence is 16 residues long. Germline V lookup: CDR1 MNHEY, CDR2 SVGAGI. The CDR3 nucleotides are TGTGCCAGCAGTTACACCTCGGTTCGCAGCTCCTACGAGCAGTACTTC. It yields the protein CASSYTSVRSSYEQYF.

V gene TRBV5-4 combines with J gene TRBJ2-2, with D possibly TRBD1 on 5 matching bases. The CDR3 covers 15 residues. Per germline, CDR1 SGHNT and CDR2 YYREEE (reference sequence). Trimming removed 4 bases from V and 3 bases from J, with 13 bases in between. The CDR3 is CASSVGDTDTGELFF. CDR3 nucleotide sequence: TGTGCCAGCAGCGTAGGGGATACGGACACCGGGGAGCTGTTTTTT. Based on the CDR3 plus reference TRBV5-4 and TRBJ2-2, the full variable domain is ETGVTQSPTHLIKTRGQQVTLRCSSQSGHNTVSWYQQALGQGPQFIFQYYREEENGRGNFPPRFSGLQFPNYSSELNVNALELDDSALYLCASSVGDTDTGELFFGEGSRLTVL.

The chain joins TRBV5-6 to TRBJ1-2; the D is unclear. Germline V gene sequence: CDR1 SGHDT, CDR2 YYEEEE. The germline V and J ends were trimmed by 4 bases and 0 bases, with 13 bases remaining between them. The CDR3 has 15 residues. CDR3 DNA: TGTGCCAGCAGCAGTACCCAGGCGGCTAACTATGGCTACACCTTC. This gives the protein CASSSTQAANYGYTF.

As DNA, the CDR3 is TGTGCCTGGAGTGTACGTCAGGGAAAACTGTTTTTT. Amino acid sequence: CAWSVRQGKLFF. J is TRBJ1-4 and V is TRBV30; possibly TRBD1 for D (5 bases). V shed 0 bases and J shed 10 bases, with 9 bases lying between them. The V gene's germline CDR1 is GTSNPN and CDR2 SVGIG (reference sequence). The CDR3 loop spans 12 amino acids.

V is TRBV5-6 and J is TRBJ2-3; TRBD2 might be the D (6 bases). V was shortened by 3 bases and J by 3 bases, with 17 bases between the two germline ends. The germline V gene encodes CDR1 SGHDT and CDR2 YYEEEE. The CDR3 is 16 residues long. The CDR3 coding sequence is TGTGCCAGCAGCTCGGTTCTAGCGTCGAGTACAGATACGCAGTATTTT. Translated, it gives CASSSVLASSTDTQYF.

The rearrangement links TRBV9 to TRBJ2-2, with 7 bases fitting TRBD2. The CDR3 extends over 18 amino acids. V shed 7 bases and J 4 bases; nucleotides not matched to a gene: 19. Germline-derived CDR1 and CDR2 are SGDLS and YYNGEE. The CDR3 loop is CASSDTMGEGLITGELFF. In nucleotides, the CDR3 is TGTGCCAGCTCCGACACTATGGGGGAGGGACTTATCACCGGGGAGCTGTTTTTT.

The chain combines TRBV6-2 or TRBV6-3 with TRBJ2-2; D might be TRBD1 (5 bases). The CDR3 contains 16 residues. Germline V gene data show CDR1 as MNHEY and CDR2 as SVGEGT. The V end was cut by 0 bases, the J end by 5 bases, with 13 bases between. The CDR3 loop is CASSYSTQGSTGELFF. The DNA of the CDR3 is TGTGCCAGCAGTTACTCGACGCAGGGTTCAACCGGGGAGCTGTTTTTT.

This clone is a singleton in its sample. The rearrangement links TRBV18 to TRBJ1-1; D might be TRBD1 (6 bases). Trimming took 3 bases from V and 2 from J, leaving 13 bases between them. CDR1 is KGHSH, CDR2 LQKENI, per germline. This CDR3 spans 15 amino acids. CDR3 in amino acids: CASSPKKQGNTEAFF. The CDR3 coding sequence is TGTGCCAGCTCACCGAAGAAACAGGGTAACACTGAAGCTTTCTTT.

This sequence joins TRBV6-4 and TRBJ2-1; tentative D call: TRBD2 (6 bases). The CDR3 spans 13 residues. Trimming took off 7 bases at V and 14 bases at J, with 21 bases between the two ends. Germline lookup yields CDR1 MRHNA and CDR2 SNTAGT. As DNA, the CDR3 is TGTGCCAGCATAACAAATGGCGGGATTTACGAGTTCTTC. Protein: CASITNGGIYEFF.

The V and J genes are TRBV5-6 and TRBJ1-1, with D possibly being TRBD1 (6 bases). The CDR3 runs to 16 residues. V lost 3 bases to trimming and J lost 4 bases, with 19 bases between them. Germline CDR1 SGHDT, CDR2 YYEEEE. Here the CDR3 reads CASSSFLQGAGTEAFF. In DNA, the CDR3 is TGTGCCAGCAGCTCTTTTTTACAGGGCGCGGGCACTGAAGCTTTCTTT.

The CDR3 DNA follows: TGTGCCAGCAGTAGTTTGTTGGATACGCAGTATTTT. Translating it yields CASSSLLDTQYF. V usage is TRBV12-3 or TRBV12-4 and J usage is TRBJ2-3, with D unclear. The CDR3 runs to 12 residues. The V end lost 5 bases, the J end lost 6 bases, and 9 bases lay between the germline ends.

Only one count was recorded for this clone. J is TRBJ1-5 and V is TRBV6-1, with TRBD1 matching 9 bases. In germline, CDR1 is MNHNS, CDR2 SASEGT. The CDR3 is 16 amino acids. J was trimmed by 5 bases and V by 2 bases; bases with no gene match: 7. The CDR3, as DNA: TGTGCCAGCAGTGAATCGGGACAGGGATATGATCAGCCCCAGCATTTT. Translated, it gives CASSESGQGYDQPQHF.